The 17 T cell receptor beta chains given below trace back to one sample, sequenced in a study of CD8 T cells in Susac syndrome. With random hexamers, 0.5 to 1 ug RNA was reverse transcribed. MiXCR, run by TCRdb on the immunoSEQ multiplex PCR reads, gives a single entry per CDR3 protein. The repertoire consists of roughly 190,000 distinct CDR3 sequences, with under 95% occurring once and the leading ten covering around 0.1%. The source material was CD4+ T cells from PBMCs. Source of these receptors: a human donor in good health.

The chain joins TRBV19 to TRBJ2-6; no clear D gene. V was clipped by 7 bases and J by 0 bases, with 10 bases between them. The CDR3 is 15 residues long. CDR1 is LNHDA, CDR2 SQIVND, per germline (reference sequence). This CDR3 is CASTVGHSGANVLTF. DNA of the CDR3: TGTGCCAGTACCGTGGGCCACTCTGGGGCCAACGTCCTGACTTTC.

This clonotype was observed a single time. V gene TRBV3-1 combines with J gene TRBJ2-2; 9 bases are shared with TRBD1. The CDR3 spans 15 residues. V gave up 5 bases and J gave up 5 bases; unmatched junction bases: 6. Germline CDR1 LGHDT, CDR2 YNNKEL (reference sequence). The CDR3, as DNA: TGTGCCAGCAGCGAAAGGGGGACAGGGACCGGGGAGCTGTTTTTT. It translates to CASSERGTGTGELFF.

Only a few counts were recorded for this clonotype. DNA for the CDR3: TGCAGTGCTAGATCCGGGGGAGAGACCCAGTACTTC. Its protein is CSARSGGETQYF. The chain joins TRBV20-1 to TRBJ2-5; TRBD2 might be the D (6 bases). The germline V gene has CDR1 DFQATT and CDR2 SNEGSKA (reference sequence). CDR3 length: 12 amino acids. Trimming removed 2 bases from V and 4 bases from J, with 8 bases in between.

This chain connects TRBV4-3 to TRBJ1-4, with D hard to call. CDR3 length: 15 amino acids. Deletions cut 3 bases from V and 6 bases from J, with 14 bases between. Germline lookup yields CDR1 LGHNA and CDR2 YSLEER. The CDR3 region has the DNA TGCGCCAGCAGCCACCGGGGTGAATCGGATGAAAAACTGTTTTTT. Amino acid sequence: CASSHRGESDEKLFF.

This chain links TRBV5-4 with TRBJ2-2; no definite D call. Germline V gives CDR1 SGHNT, CDR2 YYREEE (reference sequence). The CDR3 covers 15 residues. The germline V and J ends were trimmed by 5 bases and 7 bases, with 18 bases remaining between them. The CDR3 here is CASSPETASFGELFF. The CDR3 bases are TGTGCCAGCAGTCCTGAGACGGCTTCCTTCGGGGAGCTGTTTTTT.

The chain recombines TRBV7-9 with TRBJ2-2; D remains ambiguous. Germline CDR1 SEHNR, CDR2 FQNEAQ (reference sequence). The V end lost 2 bases, the J end lost 3 bases, and 7 bases lay between the germline ends. The CDR3 extends over 14 amino acids. DNA for the CDR3: TGTGCCAGCAGCTTATTTGCGGACACCGGGGAGCTGTTTTTT. This translates into CASSLFADTGELFF.

This CDR3 is CASNRGATNEKLFF. The CDR3 bases are TGTGCCAGTAACAGGGGTGCAACTAATGAAAAACTGTTTTTT. The gene calls are TRBV19 and TRBJ1-4; 7 bases are shared with TRBD1. Trimming at V came to 7 bases and at J to 0 bases, leaving 2 bases not matched to a gene. The CDR3 is made up of 14 amino acids. CDR1 LNHDA and CDR2 SQIVND come from the germline V gene (reference sequence).

This chain joins TRBV3-1 and TRBJ1-1; D is ambiguous. Deletions cut 4 bases from V and 2 bases from J, with 5 bases between. This CDR3 contains 12 residues. Germline V CDR1 and CDR2: LGHDT, YNNKEL (reference sequence). DNA for the CDR3: TGTGCCAGCAGCCGTCCTAACACTGAAGCTTTCTTT. It encodes CASSRPNTEAFF.

This chain uses TRBV19 with TRBJ2-1; D perhaps matches TRBD2 (5 bases). This CDR3 spans 16 amino acids. Between the trimmed V and J ends, which lost 4 bases and 1 base, there was a span of 14 bases. Germline-derived CDR1 and CDR2 are LNHDA and SQIVND (reference sequence). The CDR3: CASSRGKVRSYNEQFF. In DNA form, the CDR3 reads TGTGCCAGTAGTAGAGGGAAGGTTCGTTCCTACAATGAGCAGTTCTTC.

The V call is TRBV6-2 or TRBV6-3, the J call TRBJ1-1; no clear D gene. The CDR3 runs 13 residues. Germline V gene data show CDR1 as MNHEY and CDR2 as SVGEGT. Between the trimmed V and J ends, which lost 5 bases and 4 bases, there was a span of 11 bases. The CDR3 reads CASSLVGRTEAFF. In DNA form, the CDR3 reads TGTGCCAGCAGTCTGGTAGGTCGCACTGAAGCTTTCTTT.

The V and J genes are TRBV7-2 and TRBJ2-5, with D perhaps matching TRBD2 (7 bases). Germline CDR1 reads SGHTA; CDR2 reads FQGNSA. V was cut by 5 bases and J by 12 bases, with 22 bases left in between. The CDR3 is 14 residues long. CDR3: CASSPVGGGRVKYF. CDR3 nucleotide sequence: TGTGCCAGCAGCCCAGTCGGGGGCGGGAGAGTAAAGTACTTC.

This clonotype was detected once. The rearrangement links TRBV2 to TRBJ1-5; 7 bases are shared with TRBD1. V shed 6 bases and J 1 base; nucleotides not matched to a gene: 6. Germline V CDR1 and CDR2: SNHLY, FYNNEI. The length of the CDR3 is 15 residues. CDR3 sequence reads: CASRGGQASNQPQHF. The CDR3 nucleotides are TGTGCCAGCAGGGGAGGACAGGCGAGCAATCAGCCCCAGCATTTT.

The chain employs TRBV2 and TRBJ1-2, with a weak D call TRBD1 (5 bases). V dropped 3 bases and J dropped 0 bases, with 20 bases sitting between them. The CDR3 has 18 amino acids. CDR1 is SNHLY, CDR2 FYNNEI, per germline. The CDR3 loop is CASSDPGLNHHTNYGYTF. DNA for the CDR3: TGTGCCAGCAGTGACCCGGGACTTAACCACCACACTAACTATGGCTACACCTTC.

The chain uses TRBV29-1 and TRBJ1-2; D uncertain. The V end lost 0 bases, the J end lost 2 bases, and 13 bases lay between the germline ends. The CDR3 consists of 15 residues. Per germline, CDR1 SQVTM and CDR2 ANQGSEA. Written as DNA, the CDR3 is TGCAGCGTTGAAGATCTTGGGTCCCCGAACTATGGCTACACCTTC. Translation gives CSVEDLGSPNYGYTF.

This chain joins TRBV11-1 and TRBJ2-5; possibly TRBD1 for D (6 bases). This CDR3 is 17 amino acids long. V shed 1 base and J shed 2 bases, with 17 bases lying between them. The germline V gene has CDR1 SGHAT and CDR2 FQDESV (reference sequence). Here the CDR3 DNA reads TGTGCCAGCAGCTTAGGTCAGCAGGGGACACCTCAAGAGACCCAGTACTTC. This gives the protein CASSLGQQGTPQETQYF.

This chain connects TRBV20-1 to TRBJ2-7; D may be TRBD2 (5 bases). CDR3 size: 14 residues. The V gene's germline CDR1 is DFQATT and CDR2 SNEGSKA (reference sequence). Trimming removed 2 bases at V and 0 bases at J, with 11 bases between. Written as DNA, the CDR3 is TGCAGTGCTAGATTCGGACTCGGCTCCTACGAGCAGTACGTC. Amino acids: CSARFGLGSYEQYV.

The genes are TRBV27 and TRBJ2-2; 8 bases align to TRBD1. J lost 4 bases, V lost 6 bases, and 7 bases had no gene match. The CDR3 covers 15 residues. Germline assignment: CDR1 MNHEY and CDR2 SMNVEV (reference sequence). CDR3 in amino acids: CASSGQGKGTGELFF. The CDR3 nucleotides read TGTGCCAGCAGCGGACAGGGCAAAGGCACCGGGGAGCTGTTTTTT.